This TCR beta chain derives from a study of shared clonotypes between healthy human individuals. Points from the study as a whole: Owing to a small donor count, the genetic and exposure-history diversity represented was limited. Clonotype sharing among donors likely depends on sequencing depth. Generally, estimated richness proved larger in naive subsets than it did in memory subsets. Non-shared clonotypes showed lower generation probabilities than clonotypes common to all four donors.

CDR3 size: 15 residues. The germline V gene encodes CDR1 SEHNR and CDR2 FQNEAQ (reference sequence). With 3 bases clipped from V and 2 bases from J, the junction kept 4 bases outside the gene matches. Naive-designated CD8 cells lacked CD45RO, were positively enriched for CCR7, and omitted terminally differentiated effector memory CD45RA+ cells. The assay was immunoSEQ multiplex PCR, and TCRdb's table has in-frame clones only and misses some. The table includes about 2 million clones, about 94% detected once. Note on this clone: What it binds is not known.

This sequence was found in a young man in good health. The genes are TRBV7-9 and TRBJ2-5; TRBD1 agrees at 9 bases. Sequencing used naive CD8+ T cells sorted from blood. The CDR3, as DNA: TGTGCCAGCAGCTTTAACAGGGGGCGGCAAGAGACCCAGTACTTC. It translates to CASSFNRGRQETQYF.